A single sample is the source of the 23 T cell receptor beta chains below, sequenced in a study of blood T cell repertoires in COVID-19. The protocol was immunoSEQ multiplex PCR, while the TCRdb copy is restricted to in-frame clones and leaves out a portion. The repertoire has 150,000 to 200,000 clones, 88% of them found once; the top ten carry 3.5% to 4.5%. The specimen sequenced was peripheral blood. All receptors derive from a human donor in a cohort sampled during active COVID-19.

The chain couples TRBV7-6 to TRBJ1-1; 9 bases match TRBD1. The CDR3 runs to 15 residues. Per the germline V gene, CDR1 is SGHVS and CDR2 is FNYEAQ. The junction had 4 bases not matched to a gene; V was cut back by 2 bases and J by 3 bases. The CDR3 nucleotides read TGTGCCAGCAGCTTAAACAGGGGGCTGGACACTGAAGCTTTCTTT. Amino acid sequence: CASSLNRGLDTEAFF.

CDR3 in DNA: TGCGCCAGCAGCCAAGATGGTAGGGGGAGCACTGAAGCTTTCTTT. It yields the protein CASSQDGRGSTEAFF. The rearrangement links TRBV4-1 to TRBJ1-1; tentative D call: TRBD1 (6 bases). V gave up 0 bases and J gave up 4 bases, with 12 bases separating them. Germline V lookup: CDR1 MGHRA, CDR2 YSYEKL. This CDR3 has 15 residues.

The chain carries TRBV30 and TRBJ2-7; D not certain. Germline V gene sequence: CDR1 GTSNPN, CDR2 SVGIG (reference sequence). V lost 1 base and J 0 bases, leaving 10 bases between the germline ends. CDR3 size: 14 residues. CDR3 nucleotides: TGTGCCTGGAGTGAGCACCGTAGCTCCTACGAGCAGTACTTC. Amino acids: CAWSEHRSSYEQYF.

The V gene is TRBV27, the J gene TRBJ1-1; the D gene is possibly TRBD1 (5 bases). This CDR3 region has 15 residues. CDR1 and CDR2 (germline): MNHEY, SMNVEV (reference sequence). The V end lost 2 bases, the J end lost 5 bases, and 15 bases lay between the germline ends. The CDR3 sequence: CASSLAGGVRTEAFF. Here the CDR3 DNA reads TGTGCCAGCAGTTTAGCCGGGGGGGTTAGAACTGAAGCTTTCTTT.

This clone was found once. Here the CDR3 DNA reads TGCGCCAGCAGCATACGGGACAGAACCTACGAGCAGTACTTC. Translated: CASSIRDRTYEQYF. The genes are TRBV5-1 and TRBJ2-7; 7 positions agree with TRBD1. Germline V lookup: CDR1 SGHRS, CDR2 YFSETQ. J was trimmed by 2 bases and V by 4 bases; bases with no gene match: 6. The CDR3 runs 14 residues.

CDR3 nucleotides: TGTGCCAGCAATCGACTAGCGGGAGGGCCAGATACGCAGTATTTT. This sequence encodes CASNRLAGGPDTQYF. The chain joins TRBV2 to TRBJ2-3; 14 bases map to TRBD2. J gave up 4 bases and V 7 bases, and 4 bases lay outside the gene matches. Germline V gene sequence: CDR1 SNHLY, CDR2 FYNNEI. This CDR3 has 15 amino acids. The full variable domain, completed using reference TRBV2 and TRBJ2-3, is EPEVTQTPSHQVTQMGQEVILRCVPISNHLYFYWYRQILGQKVEFLVSFYNNEISEKSEIFDDQFSVERPDGSNFTLKIRSTKLEDSAMYFCASNRLAGGPDTQYFGPGTRLTVL.

In this sample, this clone turned up once. This sequence joins TRBV7-9 and TRBJ2-7; possibly TRBD1 for D (6 bases). CDR3 length: 16 amino acids. Trimming took 3 bases from V and 0 from J, leaving 15 bases between them. Germline assignment: CDR1 SEHNR and CDR2 FQNEAQ (reference sequence). The CDR3 region has the DNA TGTGCCAGCAGCTTGGGCGACAGGAAAAGCTCCTACGAGCAGTACTTC. This gives the protein CASSLGDRKSSYEQYF.

The V call is TRBV11-2, the J call TRBJ1-1; possibly TRBD1 for D (6 bases). CDR1 and CDR2 from the germline V gene are SGHAT and FQNNGV. Trimming took 0 bases from V and 4 from J, leaving 12 bases between them. The CDR3 totals 15 residues. The chain's CDR3 is CASSLERGGSTEAFF. The CDR3 DNA follows: TGTGCCAGCAGCTTAGAGAGGGGGGGTTCCACTGAAGCTTTCTTT.

The chain uses TRBV6-1 and TRBJ1-5; D is uncertain. With 2 bases removed from V and 0 bases from J, the gap between germline ends came to 5 bases. The CDR3 is made up of 14 amino acids. Germline CDR1 and CDR2: MNHNS and SASEGT. DNA of the CDR3: TGTGCCAGCAGTGAAAGAGATAGCAATCAGCCCCAGCATTTT. As protein: CASSERDSNQPQHF.

This chain joins TRBV7-9 and TRBJ2-7, with D unclear. This CDR3 is built from 15 residues. Per the germline V gene, CDR1 is SEHNR and CDR2 is FQNEAQ (reference sequence). V lost 5 bases and J lost 2, with 16 bases in between. CDR3 loop: CASSPEVYQTYEQYF. CDR3 coding DNA: TGTGCCAGCAGCCCAGAAGTTTACCAGACCTACGAGCAGTACTTC.

This clone has more than one count but fewer than ten. The chain couples TRBV19 to TRBJ2-7, with D possibly being TRBD2 (6 bases). The CDR3 contains 12 residues. Germline V lookup: CDR1 LNHDA, CDR2 SQIVND (reference sequence). V dropped 5 bases and J dropped 9 bases, with 14 bases sitting between them. Written as DNA, the CDR3 is TGTGCCAGTAGTGCCAGGGAGGAGGGGCAGTACTTC. Translation: CASSAREEGQYF.

The chain has TRBV29-1 and TRBJ2-5, with 8 positions matching TRBD2. Looked up from germline, CDR1 is SQVTM and CDR2 is ANQGSEA. The CDR3 covers 14 residues. Trimming at V came to 4 bases and at J to 2 bases, leaving 6 bases not matched to a gene. CDR3 DNA: TGCAGCGTTGTCATTGGGACTAGGCAAGAGACCCAGTACTTC. It codes for CSVVIGTRQETQYF.

The chain combines TRBV6-4 with TRBJ2-5, with 11 bases fitting TRBD2. V lost 7 bases to trimming and J lost 3 bases; unmatched junction nucleotides: 19. CDR1 is MRHNA, CDR2 SNTAGT, per germline. There are 19 residues in the CDR3. The CDR3 sequence is CASIQRSASGGQAEETQYF. CDR3 nucleotide sequence: TGTGCCAGCATCCAACGCTCGGCTAGCGGGGGGCAAGCCGAAGAGACCCAGTACTTC.

This chain connects TRBV7-9 to TRBJ2-3; 12 nucleotides agree with TRBD1. Germline loops: CDR1 SEHNR, CDR2 FQNEAQ (reference sequence). The CDR3 loop spans 18 amino acids. J was trimmed by 3 bases and V by 5 bases; bases with no gene match: 12. CDR3 amino acids: CASSGGTGGRPRTDTQYF. The DNA for the CDR3 is TGTGCCAGCAGCGGGGGGACAGGGGGCCGTCCCCGGACAGATACGCAGTATTTT.

This chain joins TRBV6-2 or TRBV6-3 and TRBJ2-7, with TRBD2 as a possible D gene (5 bases). The CDR3 consists of 16 residues. Trimming removed 0 bases from V and 5 bases from J, with 17 bases in between. Germline V gene lookup returns CDR1 MNHEY and CDR2 SVGEGT. The CDR3 loop reads CASSYSGSRPSDEQYF. The CDR3 DNA is TGTGCCAGCAGTTACTCGGGGAGTCGCCCCTCTGACGAGCAGTACTTC.

The chain uses TRBV5-1 and TRBJ1-1; perhaps TRBD1 as D (5 bases). Germline V lookup: CDR1 SGHRS, CDR2 YFSETQ. The ends were cut back, 5 bases at V and 7 bases at J, with 15 bases in the middle. CDR3 size: 13 residues. This CDR3 reads CASRQRTGVEAFF. The CDR3 DNA reads as TGCGCCAGCAGGCAACGCACGGGGGTTGAAGCTTTCTTT.

The chain is built from TRBV27 and TRBJ1-1; D is perhaps TRBD1 (5 bases). The CDR3 length is 14 residues. Germline V gene sequence: CDR1 MNHEY, CDR2 SMNVEV (reference sequence). The V end was cut by 8 bases, the J end by 0 bases, with 13 bases between. In DNA, the CDR3 is TGTGCCAGCCAGGGCCAGGGTTTGAACACTGAAGCTTTCTTT. Translated: CASQGQGLNTEAFF.

This clone was observed a handful of times. V gene TRBV4-3 combines with J gene TRBJ2-1; 10 bases are shared with TRBD2. The germline V gene has CDR1 LGHNA and CDR2 YSLEER. The length of the CDR3 is 16 residues. With V trimmed by 0 bases and J by 4 bases, 3 bases remained unmatched. The CDR3 is CASSQDGSGGYNEQFF. CDR3 nucleotide sequence: TGCGCCAGCAGCCAAGACGGTAGCGGGGGGTACAATGAGCAGTTCTTC.

The chain recombines TRBV7-2 with TRBJ2-3; D is undetermined. Deletions cut 6 bases from V and 2 bases from J, with 9 bases between. The CDR3 sequence is 13 residues long. Germline CDR1 SGHTA, CDR2 FQGNSA. CDR3 amino acids: CASSPANTDTQYF. Here the CDR3 DNA reads TGTGCCAGCAGTCCAGCGAACACAGATACGCAGTATTTT.

The CDR3 DNA is TGTGCCAGCAGCGTAGCGGGAGGTACGACAGATACGCAGTATTTT. This encodes CASSVAGGTTDTQYF. This chain connects TRBV9 to TRBJ2-3; 7 bases align to TRBD2. V shed 0 bases and J 3 bases; nucleotides not matched to a gene: 4. CDR1 SGDLS and CDR2 YYNGEE come from the germline V gene. The CDR3 extends over 15 amino acids.

V and J are TRBV19 and TRBJ2-3; D uncertain. The CDR3 covers 12 residues. Trimming cost V 3 bases and J 3 bases, with 4 bases left between them. Per germline, CDR1 LNHDA and CDR2 SQIVND (reference sequence). The DNA of the CDR3 is TGTGCCAGTAGTATCGAGACAGATACGCAGTATTTT. Encoded protein: CASSIETDTQYF. The complete variable domain, with remaining parts taken from reference TRBV19 and TRBJ2-3, reads DGGITQSPKYLFRKEGQNVTLSCEQNLNHDAMYWYRQDPGQGLRLIYYSQIVNDFQKGDIAEGYSVSREKKESFPLTVTSAQKNPTAFYLCASSIETDTQYFGPGTRLTVL.

As for this clone: Mismatch with germline at one junction end may stem from a read error. The gene calls are TRBV30 and TRBJ1-2, with unresolved D. This CDR3 contains 8 residues. In germline, CDR1 is GTSNPN, CDR2 SVGIG (reference sequence). CDR3 in amino acids: CGLGTYTF. For the CDR3, the DNA is TGCGGACTGGGAACTTACACCTTC. Using reference TRBV30 and TRBJ1-2 for the parts outside the CDR3, the full variable domain is SQTIHQWPATLVQPVGSPLSLECTVEGTSNPNLYWYRQAAGRGLQLLFYSVGIGQISSEVPQNLSASRPQDRQFILSSKKLLLSDSGFYLCGLGTYTFGSGTRLTVV.

The J gene is TRBJ2-5, the V gene TRBV28; tentatively, D is TRBD1 (5 bases). The CDR3 extends over 15 amino acids. CDR1 and CDR2 (germline): MDHEN, SYDVKM. The germline V and J ends were trimmed by 1 base and 3 bases, with 12 bases remaining between them. The CDR3 coding sequence is TGTGCCAGCAGTTTATCTCGCAGGGAAAAAGAGACCCAGTACTTC. Residues: CASSLSRREKETQYF.